The source of this T cell receptor (beta chain) is a study of PD-L1 blockade in urothelial cancer (dated by TCRdb to 2016 to 2017). General notes on the study: Every patient began therapy in about 2014 and was given atezolizumab 1,200 mg intravenously every 3 weeks. Blood samples gave a median of around 140,000 T cells and approximately 80,000 unique TCRs, with a median clonality of about 0.078. Somatic, immune and clinical correlates of response to PD-L1 blockade with atezolizumab in urothelial cancer were the focus of an exploratory multi-omic analysis. Twenty-five of 29 patients were identified as males with urothelial cancer of bladder origin, and a prior smoking history was reported by 18 of 29 patients. Pretreatment blood TCR-seq was available for 30 or so patients, at least one posttreatment blood collection was obtained for around 24 patients, and tumor TCR-seq was available for around 24 patients. Pretreatment tumor samples, along with matched peripheral blood serially collected before and after atezolizumab treatment, were subjected to TCR sequencing. Progression-free survival longer than 6 months counted as durable clinical benefit, and TCR features were additionally tested against both progression-free and overall survival. Blood samples were analyzed 3 weeks after the start of treatment (second dose) and 6 weeks after the start of treatment. In the same patients who had TCR sequencing, pretreatment tumors also underwent whole exome sequencing and RNA sequencing. Several patients achieved durable clinical benefit and approximately 20 did not. Patients had an ECOG performance status of 0 or 1 and had received between 0 and 3 prior chemotherapy regimens.

On the study overall, not on this receptor specifically: Improved progression-free and overall survival was found to be associated with pretreatment peripheral blood TCR clonality below the median. Among patients with durable benefit, tumor-associated TCR clones showed greater expansion in peripheral blood 3 weeks after treatment started (n ≈ 21, p = 0.022). Small sample size (n of about 29) and many exploratory analyses mean the results are intended to be hypothesis-generating.

On this clone itself: There is no known antigen for this receptor. Per-base quality was not reported, and no clone a single base away is much larger than it.

Each PCR received spiked-in synthetic TCR analog templates so that absolute template abundance could be estimated from read counts. TCRbeta CDR3 regions were amplified from genomic DNA with bias-controlled V and J gene primers using the immunoSEQ assay. Sequencing of rearranged TCRbeta segments was performed at approximately 20X coverage. On the study's bioinformatics: Clustering was used to correct sequencing errors, and CDR3s were annotated against IMGT so that V, D and J genes could be assigned. Downstream analyses used only productive TCRbeta rearrangements, leaving out any out-of-frame or stop-codon sequences. Clonality was computed as one minus Shannon entropy normalized by the log of the number of unique productive sequences. Clones differing between time points or between blood and tumor were identified using Fisher's exact test with Benjamini-Hochberg correction, with an adjusted p below 0.01 applied as the threshold. The table was pulled from immuneACCESS by TCRdb, which kept in-frame rearrangements only. Such tables lose some clones; where checked, under half of the loss comes from unresolved V genes, and the rest has no known cause. V, J and clone size are taken as reported in that table, and D and trimming were inferred from the DNA itself. Counted in this sample were roughly 74,000 clones; around 90% of them appeared once. The biggest ten clones account for roughly 6.1% of the sample.

The cohort comprised nearly 30 patients with locally advanced or metastatic urothelial carcinoma treated at Memorial Sloan Kettering on a trial protocol. Peripheral blood mononuclear cells were collected pretreatment and during treatment, with between 1 and 8 total time points obtained per patient. The Qiagen DNeasy Blood extraction kit was used to purify genomic DNA from total PBMCs and tumor samples. PBMCs were collected pretreatment and during treatment, and were isolated and stored as previously described. Unmatched junction bases come to 14, with V trimmed by 6 bases and J by 7 bases. CDR1 and CDR2, per the germline V gene, are SQVTM and ANQGSEA. The cysteine opens and the phenylalanine closes a CDR3 of 15 amino acids. This entry keeps only the CDR3 DNA: 45 bases, framed from base 1.

This specimen consisted of PBMCs, obtained around atezolizumab (anti-PD-L1) treatment. The source of this sequence is a woman between 65 and 79 years old with urothelial cancer. The chain is made from TRBV29-1 and TRBJ1-4; the central 7 bases match TRBD1. The sequenced DNA is TGCAGCGTCCAGCTCAGGGGGGAATCTGTTGAAAAACTGTTTTTT. Its product reads: CSVQLRGESVEKLFF. The CDR3 plus the reference TRBV29-1 and TRBJ1-4 genes for the other parts give the full variable domain: SAVISQKPSRDICQRGTSLTIQCQVDSQVTMMFWYRQQPGQSLTLIATANQGSEATYESGFVIDKFPISRPNLTFSTLTVSNMSPEDSSIYLCSVQLRGESVEKLFFGSGTQLSVL.